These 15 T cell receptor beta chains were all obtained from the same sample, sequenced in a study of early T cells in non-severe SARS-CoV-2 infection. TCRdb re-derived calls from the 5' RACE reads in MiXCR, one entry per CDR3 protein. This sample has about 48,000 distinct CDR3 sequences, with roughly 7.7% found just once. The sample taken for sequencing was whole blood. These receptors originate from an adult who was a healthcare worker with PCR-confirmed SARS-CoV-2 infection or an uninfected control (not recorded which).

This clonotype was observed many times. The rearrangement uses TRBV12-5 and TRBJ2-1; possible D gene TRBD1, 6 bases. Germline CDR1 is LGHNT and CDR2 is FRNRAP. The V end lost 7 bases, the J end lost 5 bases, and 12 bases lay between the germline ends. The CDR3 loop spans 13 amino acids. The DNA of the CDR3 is TGTGCTAGTGCCGATGGGGGCCACAATGAGCAGTTCTTC. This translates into CASADGGHNEQFF. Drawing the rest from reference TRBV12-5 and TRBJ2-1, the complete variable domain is DARVTQTPRHKVTEMGQEVTMRCQPILGHNTVFWYRQTMMQGLELLAYFRNRAPLDDSGMPKDRFSAEMPDATLATLKIQPSEPRDSAVYFCASADGGHNEQFFGPGTRLTVL.

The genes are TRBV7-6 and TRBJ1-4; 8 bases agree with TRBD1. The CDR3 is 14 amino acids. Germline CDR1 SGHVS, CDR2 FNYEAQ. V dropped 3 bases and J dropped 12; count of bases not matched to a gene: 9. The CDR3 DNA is TGTGCCAGCAGCTTGACAGGGGTTCGATCGGAACTGTTTTTT. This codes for CASSLTGVRSELFF.

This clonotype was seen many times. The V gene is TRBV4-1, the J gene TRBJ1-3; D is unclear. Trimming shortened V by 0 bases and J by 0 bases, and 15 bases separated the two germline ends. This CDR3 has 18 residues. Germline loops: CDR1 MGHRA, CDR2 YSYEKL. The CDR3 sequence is CASSQDPIEIYSGNTIYF. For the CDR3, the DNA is TGCGCCAGCAGCCAAGATCCTATAGAAATTTACTCTGGAAACACCATATATTTT.

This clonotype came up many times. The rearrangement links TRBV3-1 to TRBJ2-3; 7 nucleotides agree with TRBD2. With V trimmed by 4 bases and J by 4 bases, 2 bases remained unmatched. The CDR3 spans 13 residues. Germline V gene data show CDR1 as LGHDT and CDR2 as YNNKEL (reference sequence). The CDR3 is CASSLRGADTQYF. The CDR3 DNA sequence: TGTGCCAGCAGCCTCCGGGGGGCAGATACGCAGTATTTT.

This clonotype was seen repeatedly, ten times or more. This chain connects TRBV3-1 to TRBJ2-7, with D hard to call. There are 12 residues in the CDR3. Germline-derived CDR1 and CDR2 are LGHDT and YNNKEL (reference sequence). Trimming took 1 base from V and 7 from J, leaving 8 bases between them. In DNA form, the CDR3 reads TGTGCCAGCAGCCAAGTCTTCGTTGAGCAGTACTTC. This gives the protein CASSQVFVEQYF.

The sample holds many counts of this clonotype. CDR3 nucleotide sequence: TGTGCCAGCTCAGGGACAGGGAAAGAGACCCAGTACTTC. It is translated as CASSGTGKETQYF. The chain couples TRBV18 to TRBJ2-5; 9 bases are a match to TRBD1. Germline loops: CDR1 KGHSH, CDR2 LQKENI. This CDR3 has 13 residues. With 5 bases clipped from V and 3 bases from J, the junction kept 1 base outside the gene matches. The full variable domain, completed using reference TRBV18 and TRBJ2-5, is NAGVMQNPRHLVRRRGQEARLRCSPMKGHSHVYWYRQLPEEGLKFMVYLQKENIIDESGMPKERFSAEFPKEGPSILRIQQVVRGDSAAYFCASSGTGKETQYFGPGTRLLVL.

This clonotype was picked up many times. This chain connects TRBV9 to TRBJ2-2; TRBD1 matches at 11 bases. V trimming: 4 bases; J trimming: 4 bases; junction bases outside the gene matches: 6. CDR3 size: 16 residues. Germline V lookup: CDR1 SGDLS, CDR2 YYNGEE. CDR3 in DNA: TGTGCCAGCAGCCCTGGACAGGGGGCTAGCACCGGGGAGCTGTTTTTT. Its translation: CASSPGQGASTGELFF.

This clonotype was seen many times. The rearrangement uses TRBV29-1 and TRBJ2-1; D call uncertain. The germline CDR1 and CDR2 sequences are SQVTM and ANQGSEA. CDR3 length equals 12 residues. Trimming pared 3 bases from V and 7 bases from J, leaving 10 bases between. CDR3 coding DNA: TGCAGCGTTGATGGTCGGCAGAATGAGCAGTTCTTC. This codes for CSVDGRQNEQFF.

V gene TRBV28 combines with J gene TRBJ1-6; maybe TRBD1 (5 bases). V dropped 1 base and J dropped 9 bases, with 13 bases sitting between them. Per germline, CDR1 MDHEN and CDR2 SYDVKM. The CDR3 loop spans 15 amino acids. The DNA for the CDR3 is TGTGCCAGCAGTTTATATCAGGGTCCCATTTCACCCCTCCACTTT. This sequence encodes CASSLYQGPISPLHF.

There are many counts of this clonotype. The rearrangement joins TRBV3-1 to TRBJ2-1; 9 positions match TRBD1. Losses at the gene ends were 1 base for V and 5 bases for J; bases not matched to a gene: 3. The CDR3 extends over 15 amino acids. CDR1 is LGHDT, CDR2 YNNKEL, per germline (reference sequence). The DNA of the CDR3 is TGTGCCAGCAGCCAAGGGACAGGGGTTAACAATGAGCAGTTCTTC. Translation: CASSQGTGVNNEQFF.

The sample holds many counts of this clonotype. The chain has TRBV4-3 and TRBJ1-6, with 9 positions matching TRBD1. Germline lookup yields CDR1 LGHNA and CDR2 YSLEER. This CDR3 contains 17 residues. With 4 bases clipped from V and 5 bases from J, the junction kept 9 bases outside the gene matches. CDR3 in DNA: TGCGCCAGCAGCCTGGGGACAGGGAAACAGAATAATTCACCCCTCCACTTT. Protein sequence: CASSLGTGKQNNSPLHF.

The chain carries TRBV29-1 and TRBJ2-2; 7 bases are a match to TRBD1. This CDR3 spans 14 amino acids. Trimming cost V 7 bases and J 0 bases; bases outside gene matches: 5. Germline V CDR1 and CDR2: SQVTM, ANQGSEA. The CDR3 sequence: CSAQGTANTGELFF. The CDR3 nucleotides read TGCAGCGCCCAAGGGACAGCGAACACCGGGGAGCTGTTTTTT.

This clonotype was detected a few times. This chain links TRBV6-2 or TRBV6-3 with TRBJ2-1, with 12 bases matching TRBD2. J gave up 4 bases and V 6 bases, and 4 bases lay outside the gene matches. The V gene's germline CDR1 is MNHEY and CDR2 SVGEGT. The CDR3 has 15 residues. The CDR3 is CASSETSGGYNEQFF. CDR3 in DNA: TGTGCCAGCAGCGAGACTAGCGGGGGTTACAATGAGCAGTTCTTC.

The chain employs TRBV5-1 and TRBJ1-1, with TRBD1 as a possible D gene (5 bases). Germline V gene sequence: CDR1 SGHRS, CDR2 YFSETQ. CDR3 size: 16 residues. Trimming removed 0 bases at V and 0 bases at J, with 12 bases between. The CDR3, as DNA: TGCGCCAGCAGCTTGGCCGCGCAGGGAATGAACACTGAAGCTTTCTTT. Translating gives CASSLAAQGMNTEAFF.

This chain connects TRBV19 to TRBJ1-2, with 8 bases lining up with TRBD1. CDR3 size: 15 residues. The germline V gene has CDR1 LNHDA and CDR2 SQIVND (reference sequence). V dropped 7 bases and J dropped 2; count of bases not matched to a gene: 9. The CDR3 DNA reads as TGTGCCAGTACCCCCGGGACAGGTCCCAACTATGGCTACACCTTC. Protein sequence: CASTPGTGPNYGYTF. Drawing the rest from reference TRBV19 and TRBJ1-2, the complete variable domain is DGGITQSPKYLFRKEGQNVTLSCEQNLNHDAMYWYRQDPGQGLRLIYYSQIVNDFQKGDIAEGYSVSREKKESFPLTVTSAQKNPTAFYLCASTPGTGPNYGYTFGSGTRLTVV.